This T cell receptor (beta chain) was captured by sequencing in a study of blood T cells in healthy people across ages. Study-wide findings and caveats: Measured against age, TCR beta diversity per million T cells decreased in a roughly linear manner.

The authors ran a second PCR of roughly 6 to 12 cycles using a sample-barcoded 5' primer and a J-beta primer mix. TCRdb ran MiXCR on the 5' RACE reads and lists one entry per CDR3 protein. Found here are roughly 730,000 distinct CDR3 sequences, roughly 50% of them singletons; the top ten hold roughly 25%. About this clonotype itself: Its antigen is unknown.

The TCR originated in a man between 35 and 55 years old in good health. Sequencing was performed on blood.

The CDR3 loop is CAISESAGHSGANVLTF. The DNA of the CDR3 is TGTGCCATCAGTGAGTCAGCAGGCCACTCTGGGGCCAACGTCCTGACTTTC. The chain is built from TRBV10-3 and TRBJ2-6, with D hard to call. With 0 bases removed from V and 0 bases from J, the gap between germline ends came to 9 bases. CDR1 is ENHRY, CDR2 SYGVKD, per germline. The CDR3 covers 17 residues.